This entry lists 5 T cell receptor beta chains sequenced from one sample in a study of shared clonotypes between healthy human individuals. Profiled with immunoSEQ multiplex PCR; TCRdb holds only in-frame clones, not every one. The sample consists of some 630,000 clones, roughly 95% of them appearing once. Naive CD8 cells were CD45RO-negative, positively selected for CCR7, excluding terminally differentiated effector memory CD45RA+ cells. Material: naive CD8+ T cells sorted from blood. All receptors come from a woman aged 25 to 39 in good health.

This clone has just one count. The CDR3 loop is CASSLSVSGANVLTF. CDR3 in DNA: TGTGCCAGCAGTTTATCGGTCTCTGGGGCCAACGTCCTGACTTTC. This sequence joins TRBV28 and TRBJ2-6, with unresolved D. V was shortened by 1 base and J by 0 bases, with 4 bases between the two germline ends. Per germline, CDR1 MDHEN and CDR2 SYDVKM. This CDR3 comprises 15 residues.

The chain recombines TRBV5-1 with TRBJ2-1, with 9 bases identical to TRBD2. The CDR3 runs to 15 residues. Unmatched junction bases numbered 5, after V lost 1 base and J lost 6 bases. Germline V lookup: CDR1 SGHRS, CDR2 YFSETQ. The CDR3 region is CASSLSAGGPNEQFF. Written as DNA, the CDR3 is TGCGCCAGCAGCTTGTCTGCGGGAGGGCCCAATGAGCAGTTCTTC.

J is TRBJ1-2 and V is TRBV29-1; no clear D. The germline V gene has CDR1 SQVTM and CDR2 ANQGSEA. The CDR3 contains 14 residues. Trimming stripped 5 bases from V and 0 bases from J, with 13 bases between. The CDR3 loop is CSVITEKTNYGYTF. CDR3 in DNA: TGCAGCGTTATTACGGAAAAAACTAACTATGGCTACACCTTC.

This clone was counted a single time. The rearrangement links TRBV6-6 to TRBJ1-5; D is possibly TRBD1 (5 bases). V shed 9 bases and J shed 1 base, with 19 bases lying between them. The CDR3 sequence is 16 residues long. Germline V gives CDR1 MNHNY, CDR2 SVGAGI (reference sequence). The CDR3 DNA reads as TGTGCCAGTGGGGGAGTAGGAAGTTCAAGCAATCAGCCCCAGCATTTT. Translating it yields CASGGVGSSSNQPQHF.

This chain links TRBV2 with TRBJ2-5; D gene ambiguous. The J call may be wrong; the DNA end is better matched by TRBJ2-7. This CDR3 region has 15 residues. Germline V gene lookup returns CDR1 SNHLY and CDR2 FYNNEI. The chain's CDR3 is CASSDQRSSSYEQYF. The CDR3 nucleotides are TGTGCCAGCAGTGACCAGCGTAGCTCCTCCTACGAGCAGTACTTC.